Described below is a single T cell receptor beta chain sequence and its context. This entry belongs to a study of blood T cell repertoires in COVID-19. Study at large: The origin of the acute and convalescent COVID-19 samples was the United States, Italy and Spain. The cDNA or gDNA used as material had been derived from T cells, B-cell-depleted T cells, or PBMCs.

Original methodology: For nucleated cells, counts were estimated from reference gene primer amplification. The data were produced by immunoSEQ multiplex PCR, yet TCRdb's version contains in-frame clones alone and is incomplete. The V and J calls and clone size are taken from that table; D and trimming were inferred from the DNA. Found here are approximately 77,000 clones, almost 85% of them singletons; the top ten hold 8.5% to 10%. Recruited during active infection, patients (from Seattle) were subsequently followed longitudinally. Germline loops: CDR1 GTSNPN, CDR2 SVGIG (reference sequence). The CDR3 runs 12 residues. V was clipped by 5 bases and J by 3 bases, with 10 bases between them.

This receptor was taken from a man aged 50-59 years with COVID-19, enrolled during active disease. The sample was peripheral blood. V gene TRBV30 combines with J gene TRBJ1-2; a possible D gene is TRBD1 (5 bases). The CDR3 bases are TGTGCCTGGGAGACAGAACACTATGGCTACACCTTC. It translates to CAWETEHYGYTF. Drawing the rest from reference TRBV30 and TRBJ1-2, the complete variable domain is SQTIHQWPATLVQPVGSPLSLECTVEGTSNPNLYWYRQAAGRGLQLLFYSVGIGQISSEVPQNLSASRPQDRQFILSSKKLLLSDSGFYLCAWETEHYGYTFGSGTRLTVV.